This T cell receptor beta chain was obtained from a study of Ad26.COV2.S vaccination and SARS-CoV-2 variants. Broader study findings: Recipients of either vaccine or placebo displayed similar breadth of non-spike TCRs. People given the vaccine had a wider spike-specific TCR breadth than placebo recipients did.

The V gene end was trimmed by 0 bases and the J gene end by 8 bases; junction bases not matched to a gene: 2. The CDR3 extends over 14 amino acids. Germline V gene sequence: CDR1 SGDLS, CDR2 YYNGEE. The treatment is: some 19 received Ad26.COV2.S at low or high dose, single or two shots; about 5 received placebo; per-sample allocation not given. Collection of the samples took place on day 63 after the first injection of vaccine or placebo. The donor was a Boston adult aged 18-55 years. An Ad26 vector that expressed Wuhan-strain SARS-CoV-2 spike constituted the vaccine. Of note for this clone: Its specificity is unknown.

Measured with immunoSEQ multiplex PCR; TCRdb has only the in-frame clones, and not every one. The table shows 350,000 to 500,000 clones, with 90% occurring only once. The V call is TRBV9, the J call TRBJ2-2; 9 nucleotides align to TRBD2. Sample: peripheral blood, taken in a trial of Ad26.COV2.S vaccine versus placebo. The source is a person aged 18 to 65 who received the Ad26.COV2.S COVID-19 vaccine or a placebo. CDR3 sequence (DNA): TGTGCCAGCAGCGTAGGAAGCGGGAGGGGGGAGCTGTTTTTT. Amino acids: CASSVGSGRGELFF.